Listed below are T cell receptor beta chains from one sample, sequenced in a study of cytomegalovirus exposure and HLA in healthy donors. Here immunoSEQ multiplex PCR was the method, and the copy in TCRdb shows in-frame clones only, minus some. Of 110,000 to 150,000 clones listed, roughly 77% are singletons. What was sequenced was PBMCs. The receptors originated from a woman between 25 and 40 years old in good health and CMV-seronegative. Both conserved end residues are trimmed from each CDR3.

v_gene	j_gene	CDR3aa
TRBV4-2	TRBJ1-3	ASSQEVGGFSGNTIY
TRBV7-2	TRBJ1-3	ASSLTGGPGNTIY
TRBV5-8	TRBJ2-5	ASSSWTSGEEETQY
TRBV7-9	TRBJ1-1	ASSSLTGMNTEAF
TRBV6-5	TRBJ1-2	ASSRAGDRGYGYT
TRBV7-2	TRBJ2-1	ASSLGFFMSGGWNEQF
TRBV7-2	TRBJ2-5	ASRRGLAGGLEETQY
TRBV4-2	TRBJ2-3	ASSLGTSGRGGTDTQY
TRBV7-9	TRBJ2-1	ASSQDRGFNEQF
TRBV6-6	TRBJ1-1	ASSPTSTGREAF
TRBV9	TRBJ1-2	ASSVEVETVYGYT
TRBV7-8	TRBJ2-4	ASSVTGGFGKNIQY
TRBV5-8	TRBJ1-5	ASSLFQPQH
TRBV5-1	TRBJ1-1	ASRSQGLAEAF
TRBV5-1	TRBJ2-7	ASSPIDSLYEQY
TRBV30	TRBJ2-2	AWSDTQFDVGELF
TRBV11-2	TRBJ2-7	ASSLQTSYEQY
TRBV5-1	TRBJ1-1	ASSPGGLADTEAF
TRBV7-8	TRBJ1-1	ASSHTGGRTEIFMNTEAF
TRBV28	TRBJ1-1	ASIPAQGSGTEAF
TRBV13	TRBJ2-7	ASSPPRSGEQY
TRBV10-3	TRBJ2-7	AISRTSGGYEQY
TRBV12-5	TRBJ2-1	ASAGTSGRGEQF
TRBV23-1	TRBJ2-3	ASKRTSEQQTITDTQY
TRBV7-9	TRBJ2-5	ASSSRGETQY
TRBV11-2	TRBJ2-3	ASSPGTDTQY
TRBV11-2	TRBJ2-1	ASSSYGGADNEQF
TRBV30	TRBJ2-2	AWSTVIGEDGELF
TRBV7-8	TRBJ1-6	ASSFRIPGQGWGPLH
TRBV6-5	TRBJ2-1	ASSYRTSGNTNEQF
TRBV29-1	TRBJ2-7	SVRRGDYEQY
TRBV14	TRBJ2-1	ASSRKLAPSNNEQF
TRBV10-3	TRBJ2-1	AIRDSLQSSYNEQF
TRBV10-3	TRBJ1-2	AIRSGTGVPGYT
TRBV6-5	TRBJ2-2	ASSYGAGSGELF
TRBV5-3	TRBJ2-2	ARSLDRGGVNTGELF
TRBV2	TRBJ2-1	ASSRAGGPSNEQF
TRBV5-1	TRBJ2-7	ASSEGLADYSYEQY
TRBV7-9	TRBJ2-1	ASSPYNEQF
TRBV28	TRBJ1-5	ASRISSQPQH
TRBV6-5	TRBJ2-1	ASQSGLYNEQF
TRBV28	TRBJ1-2	ASRQVEYYGYT
TRBV21-1	TRBJ2-6	ASMRGGPKMSSGANVLT
TRBV28	TRBJ2-3	ASEAGGTDTQY
TRBV6-1	TRBJ2-7	ASSEAWGRLYEQY
TRBV7-8	TRBJ2-7	ASSQNRYEQY
TRBV7-9	TRBJ2-3	ASSEDSTDTQY
TRBV19	TRBJ1-1	ASSKGGANTEAF
TRBV4-1	TRBJ2-1	ASSSRGAAGDNEQF
TRBV9	TRBJ1-3	ASSVNDGGGGNTIY
TRBV9	TRBJ1-1	ASSVDAVEKTGTEAF
TRBV18	TRBJ2-1	ASSGDRDRRQF